This entry lists 31 T cell receptor beta chains sequenced from one sample in a study of beta chain features in type 1 diabetes. Of the isolated RNA, all was reverse transcribed, and so the sequenced material was expressed TCRB transcripts. Profiling relied on immunoSEQ multiplex PCR, and the TCRdb table lists in-frame clones only, not all of them. The sample records approximately 170,000 clones, 7% to 10% being singletons. Input material: central memory CD4+ T cells from blood. The receptors here all came from a woman aged 18 to 35 in good health.

The genes are TRBV5-1 and TRBJ1-5; D uncertain. The CDR3 is 15 amino acids. The V gene's germline CDR1 is SGHRS and CDR2 YFSETQ. With 0 bases removed from V and 3 bases from J, the gap between germline ends came to 10 bases. The CDR3 here is CASSLAPENNQPQHF. The DNA of the CDR3 is TGCGCCAGCAGCTTGGCCCCGGAGAACAATCAGCCCCAGCATTTT.

A few counts support this clone. This chain connects TRBV19 to TRBJ2-7; 14 bases agree with TRBD2. The germline V gene encodes CDR1 LNHDA and CDR2 SQIVND (reference sequence). This CDR3 has 16 amino acids. The junction had 8 bases not matched to a gene; V was cut back by 5 bases and J by 5 bases. The CDR3 DNA is TGTGCCAGTAGTGCCCCGACTAGCGGGAGGGCCCACGAGCAGTACTTC. It yields the protein CASSAPTSGRAHEQYF. The complete variable domain, with remaining parts taken from reference TRBV19 and TRBJ2-7, reads DGGITQSPKYLFRKEGQNVTLSCEQNLNHDAMYWYRQDPGQGLRLIYYSQIVNDFQKGDIAEGYSVSREKKESFPLTVTSAQKNPTAFYLCASSAPTSGRAHEQYFGPGTRLTVT.

Only a few counts were recorded for this clone. This CDR3 reads CASSFGQGIYEQYF. The CDR3 nucleotides are TGTGCCAGCAGTTTCGGACAGGGTATCTACGAGCAGTACTTC. The gene calls are TRBV7-9 and TRBJ2-7, with 8 bases lining up with TRBD1. V gave up 6 bases and J gave up 3 bases; unmatched junction bases: 7. This CDR3 contains 14 residues. The germline V gene encodes CDR1 SEHNR and CDR2 FQNEAQ (reference sequence).

This chain connects TRBV7-3 to TRBJ2-6; no firm D call. Trimming took off 1 base at V and 0 bases at J, with 13 bases between the two ends. Germline V gene lookup returns CDR1 SGHTA and CDR2 FQGTGA. The CDR3 consists of 18 residues. CDR3 loop: CASSLSASVLSGANVLTF. CDR3 nucleotides: TGTGCCAGCAGCTTAAGTGCCTCCGTACTCTCTGGGGCCAACGTCCTGACTTTC.

The genes are TRBV7-2 and TRBJ2-1; D perhaps matches TRBD2 (6 bases). This CDR3 is built from 16 residues. Germline V gene sequence: CDR1 SGHTA, CDR2 FQGNSA. Deletions cut 1 base from V and 8 bases from J, with 18 bases between. CDR3 amino acids: CASSLVGAGRGDEQFF. CDR3 DNA sequence: TGTGCCAGCAGCTTAGTAGGGGCGGGAAGGGGCGATGAGCAGTTCTTC.

In this sample, this clone turned up a few times. This CDR3 reads CASSPERVYNEQFF. The DNA of the CDR3 is TGTGCCAGCAGCCCGGAGAGGGTCTACAATGAGCAGTTCTTC. The rearrangement joins TRBV7-9 to TRBJ2-1; D might be TRBD2 (5 bases). Between the trimmed V and J ends, which lost 5 bases and 3 bases, there was a span of 11 bases. From germline, CDR1 is SEHNR and CDR2 FQNEAQ (reference sequence). This CDR3 is built from 14 residues. Using reference TRBV7-9 and TRBJ2-1 for the parts outside the CDR3, the full variable domain is DTGVSQNPRHKITKRGQNVTFRCDPISEHNRLYWYRQTLGQGPEFLTYFQNEAQLEKSRLLSDRFSAERPKGSFSTLEIQRTEQGDSAMYLCASSPERVYNEQFFGPGTRLTVL.

The chain links TRBV18 to TRBJ1-2, with 7 bases that match TRBD1. CDR3 length: 16 residues. Per the germline V gene, CDR1 is KGHSH and CDR2 is LQKENI. V gave up 0 bases and J gave up 2 bases; unmatched junction bases: 6. Here the CDR3 DNA reads TGTGCCAGCTCACCACCCTGGGACAGTGCCAACTATGGCTACACCTTC. Its translation is CASSPPWDSANYGYTF.

The gene calls are TRBV5-1 and TRBJ2-7; weak D call: TRBD1 (6 bases). The V gene's germline CDR1 is SGHRS and CDR2 YFSETQ. CDR3 size: 14 residues. Trimming shortened V by 4 bases and J by 5 bases, and 16 bases separated the two germline ends. The CDR3 bases are TGCGCCAGCAGCCCGCCCGGGACAACGAACGAGCAGTACTTC. Protein sequence: CASSPPGTTNEQYF.

In its sample, this clone was seen a few times. This chain links TRBV9 with TRBJ2-1; no clear D. This CDR3 contains 14 residues. Germline V gives CDR1 SGDLS, CDR2 YYNGEE. V lost 2 bases and J lost 5, with 11 bases in between. The CDR3 is CASSVGLQNNEQFF. The CDR3 DNA reads TGTGCCAGCAGCGTCGGTTTACAGAACAATGAGCAGTTCTTC.

V usage is TRBV7-8 and J usage is TRBJ2-7; D gene uncertain. Per the germline V gene, CDR1 is SGHVS and CDR2 is FQNEAQ. This CDR3 is built from 13 residues. V dropped 2 bases and J dropped 0 bases, with 5 bases sitting between them. CDR3 nucleotide sequence: TGTGCCAGCAGCTTAACACCCTCCTACGAGCAGTACTTC. It translates to CASSLTPSYEQYF. Based on the CDR3 plus reference TRBV7-8 and TRBJ2-7, the full variable domain is GAGVSQSPRYKVAKRGQDVALRCDPISGHVSLFWYQQALGQGPEFLTYFQNEAQLDKSGLPSDRFFAERPEGSVSTLKIQRTQQEDSAVYLCASSLTPSYEQYFGPGTRLTVT.

The J gene is TRBJ2-5, the V gene TRBV5-6, with D possibly matching TRBD2 (7 bases). The CDR3 is 13 residues long. V was pared by 2 bases and J by 5 bases, with 10 bases between. CDR1 and CDR2 from the germline V gene are SGHDT and YYEEEE. This CDR3 is CASSLRGGETQYF. CDR3 sequence (DNA): TGTGCCAGCAGCTTAAGGGGGGGGGAGACCCAGTACTTC.

This sequence joins TRBV4-2 and TRBJ2-1; D not certain. The V gene's germline CDR1 is LGHNA and CDR2 YNFKEQ. V lost 1 base and J 0 bases, leaving 10 bases between the germline ends. The CDR3 runs 16 residues. CDR3 amino acids: CASSQGPISSYNEQFF. The DNA of the CDR3 is TGTGCCAGCAGCCAAGGTCCTATTAGCTCCTACAATGAGCAGTTCTTC.

This clone occurred many times. The V gene is TRBV25-1, the J gene TRBJ2-1; D unclear. CDR1 is MGHDK, CDR2 SYGVNS, per germline. This CDR3 comprises 12 residues. V lost 1 base, J lost 15 bases, and 13 bases lay in between. The CDR3 nucleotides read TGTGCCAGCAGTGAATCGAGCGCTGTAGGGTTCTTC. Translation: CASSESSAVGFF.

The DNA for the CDR3 is TGTGCCAGCAGCTTGGCGGGCACCATATATTTT. Translating gives CASSLAGTIYF. The chain couples TRBV7-9 to TRBJ1-3; D unresolved. The CDR3 runs 11 residues. Germline V gene lookup returns CDR1 SEHNR and CDR2 FQNEAQ (reference sequence). V shed 3 bases and J shed 9 bases, with 6 bases lying between them.

V and J are TRBV6-1 and TRBJ1-5; possible D gene TRBD1, 5 bases. V lost 3 bases, J lost 1 base, and 13 bases lay in between. This CDR3 is 16 amino acids long. Germline CDR1 MNHNS, CDR2 SASEGT. The DNA for the CDR3 is TGTGCCAGCAGTGAGTGGGAAGGGGTGAGCAATCAGCCCCAGCATTTT. This sequence encodes CASSEWEGVSNQPQHF.

This clone appeared a few times. V usage is TRBV4-1 and J usage is TRBJ2-1; 13 nucleotides line up with TRBD2. CDR3 size: 16 residues. V shed 4 bases and J 6 bases; nucleotides not matched to a gene: 6. Germline CDR1 and CDR2: MGHRA and YSYEKL. CDR3 coding DNA: TGCGCCAGCAGCCGCCTTACTAGCGGGAGGGGCAATGAGCAGTTCTTC. Translating gives CASSRLTSGRGNEQFF.

The chain joins TRBV6-5 to TRBJ2-1, with TRBD1 matching over 8 bases. V lost 0 bases, J lost 8 bases, and 9 bases stayed unmatched. This CDR3 has 16 residues. Looked up from germline, CDR1 is MNHEY and CDR2 is SVGAGI. The DNA of the CDR3 is TGTGCCAGCAGTTACTCTTTGGGCAGGGGGCTTGATGAGCAGTTCTTC. This encodes CASSYSLGRGLDEQFF.

This clone was found a few times. The V and J genes are TRBV30 and TRBJ1-1, with a tentative D call TRBD1 (6 bases). The CDR3 spans 13 residues. Germline V gene lookup returns CDR1 GTSNPN and CDR2 SVGIG (reference sequence). V lost 2 bases to trimming and J lost 0 bases, with 7 bases between them. CDR3 amino acids: CAWSTGMNTEAFF. CDR3 sequence (DNA): TGTGCCTGGAGTACAGGGATGAACACTGAAGCTTTCTTT.

This clone was seen only once. As DNA, the CDR3 is TGCGCCAGCAGCGATCTAGCCTATGGAAACACCATATATTTT. As protein: CASSDLAYGNTIYF. The chain has TRBV4-1 and TRBJ1-3; the D is unclear. Trimming stripped 5 bases from V and 3 bases from J, with 11 bases between. The CDR3 runs to 14 residues. Per the germline V gene, CDR1 is MGHRA and CDR2 is YSYEKL.

This clone was seen ten or more times. Within the sample, other DNA sequences also encode this same CDR3. The chain joins TRBV2 to TRBJ2-5, with D possibly matching TRBD1 (5 bases). The CDR3 has 12 amino acids. The V end lost 4 bases, the J end lost 5 bases, and 8 bases lay between the germline ends. CDR1 and CDR2 (germline): SNHLY, FYNNEI. CDR3 sequence reads: CASSGSGETQYF. The CDR3 nucleotides read TGTGCCAGCAGTGGCTCAGGGGAGACCCAGTACTTC.

The chain carries TRBV9 and TRBJ2-4, with D perhaps matching TRBD2 (5 bases). The V end lost 3 bases, the J end lost 5 bases, and 15 bases lay between the germline ends. The CDR3 sequence is 15 residues long. CDR1 and CDR2 from the germline V gene are SGDLS and YYNGEE. The CDR3 nucleotides read TGTGCCAGCAGCGCGACTATATCCCCACAAAACATTCAGTACTTC. Translated: CASSATISPQNIQYF.

This clone was picked up a small number of times. The genes are TRBV7-9 and TRBJ2-3; 12 bases fit TRBD2. V dropped 4 bases and J dropped 6; count of bases not matched to a gene: 5. This CDR3 spans 15 amino acids. Germline V lookup: CDR1 SEHNR, CDR2 FQNEAQ (reference sequence). The CDR3 DNA reads TGTGCCAGCAGCTCGGCTAGCGGGAGGGCGGATACGCAGTATTTT. Protein: CASSSASGRADTQYF.

This clone turned up a few times. CDR3 region: CASSLARGSTDTQYF. The CDR3 DNA follows: TGTGCCAGCAGCTTAGCGCGCGGGAGCACAGATACGCAGTATTTT. The chain is built from TRBV7-8 and TRBJ2-3, with D possibly being TRBD2 (5 bases). V shed 0 bases and J shed 0 bases, with 7 bases lying between them. This CDR3 has 15 amino acids. CDR1 SGHVS and CDR2 FQNEAQ come from the germline V gene.

This clone showed up just a few times. Other DNA sequences in the sample encode the same CDR3. The genes are TRBV4-3 and TRBJ1-1; D not certain. This CDR3 spans 15 amino acids. The germline V and J ends were trimmed by 0 bases and 2 bases, with 10 bases remaining between them. Germline V gene data show CDR1 as LGHNA and CDR2 as YSLEER. The CDR3 sequence: CASSQDGRSNTEAFF. The CDR3 region has the DNA TGCGCCAGCAGCCAAGATGGGAGATCCAACACTGAAGCTTTCTTT.

This clone occurred a few times. The chain's CDR3 is CASSSRFLICYEQYF. Written as DNA, the CDR3 is TGCGCCAGCAGTAGTAGATTCTTAATTTGCTACGAGCAGTACTTC. The chain combines TRBV23-1 with TRBJ2-7; no clear D. TRBV23-1 is filed as an ORF, its function uncertain. The CDR3 sequence is 15 residues long. Trimming removed 5 bases at V and 3 bases at J, with 17 bases between.

The chain has TRBV9 and TRBJ1-1, with a tentative D call TRBD1 (6 bases). CDR3 length: 14 amino acids. V dropped 4 bases and J dropped 4 bases, with 14 bases sitting between them. Germline V gives CDR1 SGDLS, CDR2 YYNGEE. The CDR3 sequence: CASSLRQVVTEAFF. CDR3 DNA sequence: TGTGCCAGCAGCCTCCGACAGGTGGTCACTGAAGCTTTCTTT.

Note on this clone: The junction departs from germline at one end; a sequencing error may be responsible. The rearrangement links TRBV5-4 to TRBJ2-1; 10 bases map to TRBD2. CDR1 and CDR2 from the germline V gene are SGHNT and YYREEE (reference sequence). The CDR3 sequence is 14 residues long. CDR3 in DNA: TGCGCCAGCAGCATTGGACTAGCGGACAATGAGCAGTTCTTC. It specifies CASSIGLADNEQFF. The full variable domain, rest sourced from reference TRBV5-4 and TRBJ2-1, is ETGVTQSPTHLIKTRGQQVTLRCSSQSGHNTVSWYQQALGQGPQFIFQYYREEENGRGNFPPRFSGLQFPNYSSELNVNALELDDSALYLCASSIGLADNEQFFGPGTRLTVL.

There are many counts of this clone. The V call is TRBV10-2, the J call TRBJ2-1; TRBD1 aligns across 11 bases. CDR3 length: 17 amino acids. The trim removed 6 bases at V and 5 bases at J, leaving 12 bases unmatched. From germline, CDR1 is WSHSY and CDR2 SAAADI. This chain's CDR3 is CASRGWFPGQGDNEQFF. CDR3 coding DNA: TGCGCCAGCAGGGGGTGGTTTCCGGGACAGGGGGACAATGAGCAGTTCTTC.

There are a few counts of this clone. The sample has other DNA sequences that encode this CDR3 too. The CDR3 region has the DNA TGTGCTAGTGGTTTAGGGACAGGGGTCGGCTACACCTTC. This gives the protein CASGLGTGVGYTF. The chain recombines TRBV12-5 with TRBJ1-2, with 10 positions matching TRBD1. Trimming cost V 3 bases and J 8 bases; bases outside gene matches: 3. CDR3 length: 13 amino acids. The germline V gene encodes CDR1 LGHNT and CDR2 FRNRAP.

CDR3 loop: CASRTSGGKGGEQFF. The CDR3 DNA follows: TGTGCCAGCCGTACCTCAGGGGGCAAGGGAGGTGAGCAGTTCTTC. The genes are TRBV7-9 and TRBJ2-1; 8 nucleotides agree with TRBD1. The length of the CDR3 is 15 residues. From germline, CDR1 is SEHNR and CDR2 FQNEAQ (reference sequence). Trimming cost V 8 bases and J 9 bases; bases outside gene matches: 15.

The chain couples TRBV2 to TRBJ2-3, with D possibly matching TRBD2 (5 bases). Trimming cost V 11 bases and J 4 bases, with 16 bases left between them. The germline V gene has CDR1 SNHLY and CDR2 FYNNEI. The CDR3 has 13 residues. The CDR3 loop is CAVPPGEPDTQYF. CDR3 DNA: TGTGCCGTCCCACCCGGGGAGCCAGATACGCAGTATTTT.